This TCR beta chain was identified in a study of shared clonotypes between healthy human individuals. Study-wide background: Participating donors consisted of a couple of women and a few men aged 18 to 49.

The CD4+ fraction was divided into a CD45RA+ naive subset and a CD45RA-negative memory subset. Study-wide results and limits: The authors sampled blood alone, and tissue repertoires likely differ. Richness estimates generally favored naive over memory subsets.

Trimming removed 4 bases from V and 8 bases from J, with 18 bases in between. Germline V gene lookup returns CDR1 LNHNV and CDR2 YYDKDF (reference sequence). This CDR3 region has 15 residues. Libraries were prepared by immunoSEQ multiplex PCR; TCRdb keeps only in-frame clonotypes and omits some of them. The repertoire includes about 1.1 million clones, around 77% of them detected once, and 0.89% sits in the top ten. Note on this clone: Its antigen is currently unknown.

The chain carries TRBV15 and TRBJ2-1; D is perhaps TRBD2 (6 bases). The receptor was derived from a man between 18 and 35 years old in good health. Some clones in this sample may be carry-over from other donors' samples. Sequencing used memory CD4+ T cells from PBMCs. Subset: CD45RA-negative fraction. The CDR3 DNA reads TGTGCCACCAGCAAAAGTCCCGGGGGACCCTATGAGCAGTTCTTC. Residues: CATSKSPGGPYEQFF.